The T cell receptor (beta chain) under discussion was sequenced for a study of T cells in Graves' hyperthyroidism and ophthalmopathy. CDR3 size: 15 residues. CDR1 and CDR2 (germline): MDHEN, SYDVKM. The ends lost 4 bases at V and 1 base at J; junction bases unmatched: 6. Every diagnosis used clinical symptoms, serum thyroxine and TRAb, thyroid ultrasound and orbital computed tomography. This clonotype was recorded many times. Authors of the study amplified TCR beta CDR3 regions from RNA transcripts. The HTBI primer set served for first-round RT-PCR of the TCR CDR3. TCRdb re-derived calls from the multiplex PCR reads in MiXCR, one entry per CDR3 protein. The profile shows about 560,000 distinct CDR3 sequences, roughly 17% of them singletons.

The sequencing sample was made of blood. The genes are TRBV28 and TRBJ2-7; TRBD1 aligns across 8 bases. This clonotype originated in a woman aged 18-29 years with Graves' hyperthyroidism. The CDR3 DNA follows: TGTGCCAGCAGTTCCGGGGACAGGTTATCCTACGAGCAGTACTTC. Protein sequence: CASSSGDRLSYEQYF. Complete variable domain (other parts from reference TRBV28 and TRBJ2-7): DVKVTQSSRYLVKRTGEKVFLECVQDMDHENMFWYRQDPGLGLRLIYFSYDVKMKEKGDIPEGYSVSREKKERFSLILESASTNQTSMYLCASSSGDRLSYEQYFGPGTRLTVT.